These 30 T cell receptor beta chains share one sample of origin, sequenced in a study of T cell repertoires in cytomegalovirus infection. These TCRs are of unknown antigen specificity. TCRdb fed the reads into MiXCR, producing one record per CDR3 protein. The sample includes hundreds of thousands of distinct CDR3 sequences, about two fifths of them seen just once. Sequenced here: cultured PBMCs, sampled from culture after CMV antigen stimulation. These receptor sequences come from a human donor in good health (CMV status not recorded). Some clones in this sample may be carry-over from other donors' samples.

This chain joins TRBV6-1 and TRBJ2-3; unclear D gene. V was clipped by 6 bases and J by 1 base, with 11 bases between them. Looked up from germline, CDR1 is MNHNS and CDR2 is SASEGT. The CDR3 is made up of 14 amino acids. For the CDR3, the DNA is TGTGCCAGCAGGGACGTCGCGGGCACAGATACGCAGTATTTT. Protein: CASRDVAGTDTQYF.

The rearrangement joins TRBV19 to TRBJ1-6, with D possibly TRBD1 on 5 matching bases. The CDR3 extends over 16 amino acids. Germline lookup yields CDR1 LNHDA and CDR2 SQIVND (reference sequence). The V gene lost 4 bases and the J gene lost 4 bases, with 14 bases spanning the gap. The CDR3 DNA reads as TGTGCCAGTAGTACCACTCCGGGACCTTATAATTCACCCCTCCACTTT. Translating it yields CASSTTPGPYNSPLHF.

The V and J genes are TRBV5-6 and TRBJ2-1; D is uncertain. Per germline, CDR1 SGHDT and CDR2 YYEEEE. There are 14 residues in the CDR3. Trimming took off 2 bases at V and 7 bases at J, with 13 bases between the two ends. Here the CDR3 DNA reads TGTGCCAGCAGCTTCCGACCCCCGGGTAATGAGCAGTTCTTC. Residues: CASSFRPPGNEQFF.

V is TRBV6-5 and J is TRBJ1-2; TRBD1 is a possible D gene (5 bases). Trimming removed 6 bases at V and 4 bases at J, with 21 bases between. This CDR3 is built from 16 residues. Looked up from germline, CDR1 is MNHEY and CDR2 is SVGAGI. The CDR3 DNA follows: TGTGCCAGCAGGCCCGGGGGTAGTCGAAAGGCCTATGGCTACACCTTC. Translation: CASRPGGSRKAYGYTF.

The chain carries TRBV20-1 and TRBJ2-3; perhaps TRBD1 as D (5 bases). Trimming took 5 bases from V and 4 from J, leaving 19 bases between them. Per germline, CDR1 DFQATT and CDR2 SNEGSKA (reference sequence). CDR3 length: 15 residues. The CDR3 loop is CSAPKGPGLPDTQYF. The CDR3 region has the DNA TGCAGTGCTCCGAAGGGGCCTGGCCTCCCAGATACGCAGTATTTT.

This clonotype was picked up a small number of times. CDR3 coding DNA: TGTGCCAGCAGGGACAGGGGGGATCAGCCCCAGCATTTT. This codes for CASRDRGDQPQHF. The V gene is TRBV28, the J gene TRBJ1-5, with 10 bases matching TRBD1. Trimming removed 6 bases from V and 5 bases from J; junction bases left unmatched: 1. This CDR3 is 13 amino acids long. Germline assignment: CDR1 MDHEN and CDR2 SYDVKM.

This clonotype was counted between two and nine times. The chain has TRBV6-1 and TRBJ1-4; the D gene is possibly TRBD1 (6 bases). The CDR3 consists of 15 residues. Germline V CDR1 and CDR2: MNHNS, SASEGT. Trimming pared 0 bases from V and 4 bases from J, leaving 9 bases between. CDR3: CASSEADRSNEKLFF. In DNA form, the CDR3 reads TGTGCCAGCAGTGAAGCGGACAGAAGTAATGAAAAACTGTTTTTT.

CDR3 protein: CASSLSMPPGPHEQFF. In DNA, the CDR3 is TGTGCCAGCAGTTTATCGATGCCCCCCGGGCCGCATGAGCAGTTCTTC. This chain connects TRBV27 to TRBJ2-1; D gene uncertain. Germline V gene sequence: CDR1 MNHEY, CDR2 SMNVEV (reference sequence). The CDR3 is 16 residues long. Trimming took 0 bases from V and 8 from J, leaving 17 bases between them.

The chain links TRBV18 to TRBJ2-1; D possibly matches TRBD1 or TRBD2 (5 bases each). V shed 6 bases and J shed 8 bases, with 14 bases lying between them. The CDR3 has 13 amino acids. CDR1 KGHSH and CDR2 LQKENI come from the germline V gene. The CDR3 DNA reads TGTGCCAGCTCGTGGGGAGAAGGGGATGAGCAGTTCTTC. Amino acid sequence: CASSWGEGDEQFF.

The chain combines TRBV7-4 with TRBJ2-7, with 8 bases fitting TRBD2. Per germline, CDR1 SGHVT and CDR2 SQSDAQ. Trimming removed 6 bases from V and 2 bases from J; junction bases left unmatched: 9. The CDR3 runs 15 residues. As DNA, the CDR3 is TGTGCCAGCAGTTTTCGGGAGGGCCGGACCTACGAGCAGTACTTC. This codes for CASSFREGRTYEQYF.

In this sample, this clonotype turned up a few times. The chain uses TRBV6-2 or TRBV6-3 and TRBJ1-5; D not certain. Trimming took 2 bases from V and 6 from J, leaving 8 bases between them. CDR1 MNHEY and CDR2 SVGEGT come from the germline V gene. CDR3 length: 13 residues. CDR3 sequence: CASSYGNSQPQHF. The CDR3 DNA reads as TGTGCCAGCAGTTACGGTAATAGTCAGCCCCAGCATTTT.

J is TRBJ2-7 and V is TRBV15, with a tentative D call TRBD2 (5 bases). V was cut by 4 bases and J by 0 bases, with 7 bases left in between. Germline CDR1 reads LNHNV; CDR2 reads YYDKDF (reference sequence). The CDR3 is 13 residues long. The chain's CDR3 is CATSKGSSYEQYF. The CDR3 DNA is TGTGCCACCAGCAAAGGGAGCTCCTACGAGCAGTACTTC.

The chain uses TRBV7-4 and TRBJ2-4; D tentatively fits TRBD1 or TRBD2 (5 bases each). Between the trimmed V and J ends, which lost 0 bases and 7 bases, there was a span of 7 bases. CDR1 SGHVT and CDR2 SQSDAQ come from the germline V gene. The CDR3 sequence is 13 residues long. The CDR3 coding sequence is TGTGCCAGCAGCTTAGCTTGGGGGAACATTCAGTACTTC. Encoded protein: CASSLAWGNIQYF.

This clonotype has a handful of counts. The chain's CDR3 is CASSSWRNYGYTF. CDR3 in DNA: TGTGCCAGCAGCTCCTGGCGAAACTATGGCTACACCTTC. V gene TRBV7-8 combines with J gene TRBJ1-2, with no clear D. Germline-derived CDR1 and CDR2 are SGHVS and FQNEAQ. This CDR3 has 13 residues. The V and J ends lost 4 bases and 2 bases respectively, with 8 bases between them.

V usage is TRBV4-1 and J usage is TRBJ2-1, with TRBD1 as a possible D gene (6 bases). The ends were cut back, 5 bases at V and 1 base at J, with 18 bases in the middle. Germline CDR1 MGHRA, CDR2 YSYEKL. CDR3 length equals 17 residues. CDR3: CASSTYTGTPSYNEQFF. DNA of the CDR3: TGCGCCAGCAGCACCTACACCGGGACACCTTCCTACAATGAGCAGTTCTTC.

This chain links TRBV7-8 with TRBJ2-4, with 8 bases aligning to TRBD2. With 4 bases clipped from V and 6 bases from J, the junction kept 8 bases outside the gene matches. Looked up from germline, CDR1 is SGHVS and CDR2 is FQNEAQ. The CDR3 has 15 residues. In DNA, the CDR3 is TGTGCCAGCAGCTCCTCGGGGGGGCTGGGAAACATTCAGTACTTC. Protein product: CASSSSGGLGNIQYF.

The CDR3 protein is CASSSQGLVYNEQFF. DNA of the CDR3: TGCGCCAGCAGCTCCCAGGGGTTGGTCTACAATGAGCAGTTCTTC. The rearrangement links TRBV5-1 to TRBJ2-1, with D perhaps TRBD1 (6 bases). The ends were cut back, 3 bases at V and 3 bases at J, with 13 bases in the middle. Germline values: CDR1 SGHRS, CDR2 YFSETQ. This CDR3 region has 15 residues.

V and J are TRBV12-3 or TRBV12-4 and TRBJ1-5, with D possibly being TRBD1 (5 bases). CDR3 length equals 13 residues. Trimming stripped 5 bases from V and 9 bases from J, with 14 bases between. CDR3 residues: CASSSDTGAPQHF. CDR3 nucleotide sequence: TGTGCCAGCAGTAGTGATACAGGAGCGCCCCAGCATTTT.

The gene calls are TRBV30 and TRBJ1-5; D ambiguous. CDR1 GTSNPN and CDR2 SVGIG come from the germline V gene (reference sequence). Trimming shortened V by 1 base and J by 0 bases, and 4 bases separated the two germline ends. The CDR3 is 13 amino acids. The CDR3: CAWSGNSNQPQHF. The CDR3, as DNA: TGTGCCTGGAGTGGGAATAGCAATCAGCCCCAGCATTTT.

This clonotype was observed a handful of times. This chain connects TRBV6-5 to TRBJ1-1; tentative D call: TRBD1 (5 bases). The CDR3 consists of 17 residues. V was trimmed by 0 bases and J by 0 bases, leaving 14 bases between them. Germline assignment: CDR1 MNHEY and CDR2 SVGAGI. The CDR3 spells CASSYSGRGGVNTEAFF. CDR3 in DNA: TGTGCCAGCAGTTACTCCGGTCGAGGAGGGGTGAACACTGAAGCTTTCTTT.

This clonotype appeared a few times. The rearrangement links TRBV12-3 or TRBV12-4 to TRBJ2-1, with D uncertain. V shed 6 bases and J shed 6 bases, with 9 bases lying between them. This CDR3 spans 12 amino acids. Here the CDR3 reads CASSPDLNEQFF. The CDR3 DNA reads TGTGCCAGCAGCCCGGACCTCAATGAGCAGTTCTTC.

This chain uses TRBV7-8 with TRBJ2-3; TRBD2 agrees at 10 bases. This CDR3 is 16 amino acids long. The germline V gene encodes CDR1 SGHVS and CDR2 FQNEAQ. The junction had 7 bases not matched to a gene; V was cut back by 5 bases and J by 2 bases. CDR3 sequence reads: CASSQRTSGHTDTQYF. Here the CDR3 DNA reads TGTGCCAGCAGCCAACGGACTAGCGGCCACACAGATACGCAGTATTTT.

This chain links TRBV12-3 or TRBV12-4 with TRBJ2-1, with TRBD1 matching over 9 bases. J was trimmed by 5 bases and V by 3 bases; bases with no gene match: 2. CDR3 length equals 14 residues. The CDR3 reads CASSFGTGNNEQFF. The CDR3 DNA sequence: TGTGCCAGCAGTTTTGGGACAGGGAACAATGAGCAGTTCTTC.

This clonotype was seen once. An end of the junction does not agree with germline; a read error may underlie this. The chain links TRBV7-8 to TRBJ2-5; TRBD1 aligns across 7 bases. The CDR3 contains 16 residues. In germline, CDR1 is SGHVS, CDR2 FQNEAQ. The CDR3 reads CASRLVVRGLKETQYF. DNA of the CDR3: TGTGCCAGCAGATTAGTGGTGAGGGGGCTGAAGGAGACCCAGTACTTC.

V gene TRBV20-1 combines with J gene TRBJ2-5; D unresolved. With 1 base removed from V and 1 base from J, the gap between germline ends came to 7 bases. This CDR3 has 13 amino acids. Per germline, CDR1 DFQATT and CDR2 SNEGSKA (reference sequence). Here the CDR3 DNA reads TGCAGTGCTAGAGTGGCAGTCCAAGAGACCCAGTACTTC. Translating it yields CSARVAVQETQYF.

The rearrangement uses TRBV7-8 and TRBJ2-1; D is tentatively TRBD1 or TRBD2 (5 bases each). The ends were cut back, 0 bases at V and 12 bases at J, with 21 bases in the middle. The CDR3 runs 16 residues. Germline V CDR1 and CDR2: SGHVS, FQNEAQ. As DNA, the CDR3 is TGTGCCAGCAGCTTAGCTGGGCAGGGTGGAGGCTTCGGGCAGTTCTTC. As protein: CASSLAGQGGGFGQFF.

In its sample, this clonotype was seen many times. V gene TRBV7-2 combines with J gene TRBJ1-2, with TRBD1 identical over 9 bases. The CDR3 has 17 residues. Germline lookup yields CDR1 SGHTA and CDR2 FQGNSA. J lost 6 bases, V lost 6 bases, and 17 bases had no gene match. The CDR3 sequence is CASRTGTGSYRVNGYTF. The CDR3 DNA reads TGTGCCAGCAGAACCGGGACAGGGAGTTATAGAGTCAATGGCTACACCTTC.

This clonotype was observed a handful of times. This chain joins TRBV7-3 and TRBJ1-4; 8 nucleotides line up with TRBD1. Germline lookup yields CDR1 SGHTA and CDR2 FQGTGA. This CDR3 contains 14 residues. J was trimmed by 8 bases and V by 3 bases; bases with no gene match: 5. The chain's CDR3 is CASSFTRGLEKLFF. DNA of the CDR3: TGTGCCAGCAGCTTTACCAGGGGGCTGGAAAAACTGTTTTTT. Complete variable domain (other parts from reference TRBV7-3 and TRBJ1-4): GAGVSQTPSNKVTEKGKYVELRCDPISGHTALYWYRQSLGQGPEFLIYFQGTGAADDSGLPNDRFFAVRPEGSVSTLKIQRTERGDSAVYLCASSFTRGLEKLFFGSGTQLSVL.

This clonotype was recorded a few times. The rearrangement joins TRBV7-2 to TRBJ2-7; 8 bases map to TRBD1. CDR3 length equals 15 residues. Looked up from germline, CDR1 is SGHTA and CDR2 is FQGNSA. Unmatched junction bases numbered 13, after V lost 5 bases and J lost 7 bases. Written as DNA, the CDR3 is TGTGCCAGCAGCCTCGCCGACAGGGGTCTGGGTGAGCAGTACTTC. Its translation is CASSLADRGLGEQYF.

V gene TRBV7-9 combines with J gene TRBJ1-2; 8 bases line up with TRBD1. CDR1 is SEHNR and CDR2 is FQNEAQ in the germline V gene (reference sequence). J lost 6 bases, V lost 2 bases, and 11 bases had no gene match. The CDR3 spans 16 residues. The CDR3 region has the DNA TGTGCCAGCAGCTTAAGCGGAGGACAGGGATCGCATGGCTACACCTTC. It translates to CASSLSGGQGSHGYTF.